One and the same sample provided the 11 T cell receptor beta chains below, sequenced in a study of cytomegalovirus exposure and HLA in healthy donors. In the PCR, 60 Vbeta and 13 Jbeta primers were used. Sequencing used immunoSEQ multiplex PCR; TCRdb keeps in-frame clones, though not all of them. Among roughly 98,000 clones listed, 65% to 75% were seen once. Input material: PBMCs. The receptor source for this set is a woman in her 70s in good health and CMV-seropositive.

The CDR3 sequence: CASSRTTGGDEQYF. The CDR3 nucleotides read TGTGCCAGCAGCCGGACGACAGGGGGCGACGAGCAGTACTTC. This sequence joins TRBV7-3 and TRBJ2-7; 10 bases are shared with TRBD1. V shed 5 bases, J shed 5 bases, and the junction held 6 bases outside the gene matches. The length of the CDR3 is 14 residues. CDR1 SGHTA and CDR2 FQGTGA come from the germline V gene.

The rearrangement joins TRBV19 to TRBJ2-4; D unresolved. V was clipped by 2 bases and J by 0 bases, with 14 bases between them. This CDR3 has 17 amino acids. The germline gives CDR1 LNHDA, CDR2 SQIVND (reference sequence). CDR3 protein: CASSIIVGGLAKNIQYF. The DNA of the CDR3 is TGTGCCAGTAGTATAATAGTTGGCGGTCTAGCCAAAAACATTCAGTACTTC.

The chain is built from TRBV5-1 and TRBJ2-7; 9 bases are shared with TRBD1. Germline CDR1 is SGHRS and CDR2 is YFSETQ. Trimming removed 2 bases from V and 3 bases from J; junction bases left unmatched: 6. The CDR3 spans 15 residues. The CDR3 nucleotides are TGCGCCAGCAGCTTCCAAACAGGGGGCGTCTACGAGCAGTACTTC. Amino acid sequence: CASSFQTGGVYEQYF.

The chain recombines TRBV14 with TRBJ1-1, with D maybe TRBD1 (6 bases). CDR3 length equals 14 residues. Germline V gene data show CDR1 as SGHDN and CDR2 as FVKESK. Trimming left V 3 bases short and J 8 bases short, with 16 bases between. The CDR3: CASSHGRGWREAFF. DNA of the CDR3: TGTGCCAGCAGCCACGGCAGGGGTTGGCGAGAAGCTTTCTTT. The complete variable domain, with remaining parts taken from reference TRBV14 and TRBJ1-1, reads EAGVTQFPSHSVIEKGQTVTLRCDPISGHDNLYWYRRVMGKEIKFLLHFVKESKQDESGMPNNRFLAERTGGTYSTLKVQPAELEDSGVYFCASSHGRGWREAFFGQGTRLTVV.

The CDR3 sequence: CASSLGAGLSDYGYTF. CDR3 DNA: TGCGCCAGCAGCTTGGGGGCAGGGCTTTCGGACTATGGCTACACCTTC. V and J are TRBV5-1 and TRBJ1-2; weak D call: TRBD1 (5 bases). The length of the CDR3 is 16 residues. V lost 0 bases and J lost 3, with 15 bases in between. Germline CDR1 reads SGHRS; CDR2 reads YFSETQ.

The rearrangement uses TRBV7-9 and TRBJ1-2; 10 nucleotides agree with TRBD1. The CDR3 is made up of 17 amino acids. V gave up 5 bases and J gave up 6 bases; unmatched junction bases: 15. Per germline, CDR1 SEHNR and CDR2 FQNEAQ (reference sequence). This CDR3 reads CASSPGTGVTRVNGYTF. DNA of the CDR3: TGTGCCAGCAGCCCGGGGACAGGGGTTACGAGAGTCAATGGCTACACCTTC. The full variable domain, in which reference TRBV7-9 and TRBJ1-2 provide the parts outside the CDR3, is DTGVSQNPRHKITKRGQNVTFRCDPISEHNRLYWYRQTLGQGPEFLTYFQNEAQLEKSRLLSDRFSAERPKGSFSTLEIQRTEQGDSAMYLCASSPGTGVTRVNGYTFGSGTRLTVV.

The chain joins TRBV9 to TRBJ2-1, with TRBD2 as a possible D gene (5 bases). CDR1 is SGDLS and CDR2 is YYNGEE in the germline V gene. This CDR3 has 14 amino acids. Deletions cut 0 bases from V and 6 bases from J, with 10 bases between. CDR3 residues: CASSVASSLNEQFF. For the CDR3, the DNA is TGTGCCAGCAGCGTAGCTAGCAGTCTCAATGAGCAGTTCTTC.

The V call is TRBV4-3, the J call TRBJ1-6, with 7 bases that match TRBD1. The V segment lost 1 base and the J segment 6 bases; nucleotides outside the gene matches: 6. This CDR3 spans 16 amino acids. Germline values: CDR1 LGHNA, CDR2 YSLEER. The CDR3 region has the DNA TGCGCCAGCAGCCAAGGATCGGGACAGCCTAATTCACCCCTCCACTTT. This gives the protein CASSQGSGQPNSPLHF.

The chain joins TRBV28 to TRBJ2-3; 9 bases agree with TRBD1. Trimming at V came to 7 bases and at J to 6 bases, leaving 5 bases not matched to a gene. Per the germline V gene, CDR1 is MDHEN and CDR2 is SYDVKM. The CDR3 has 13 residues. The CDR3: CASTTGGRDTQYF. CDR3 coding DNA: TGTGCCAGCACGACAGGGGGTCGGGATACGCAGTATTTT.

The chain joins TRBV6-6 to TRBJ1-4; 9 positions match TRBD1. The germline CDR1 and CDR2 sequences are MNHNY and SVGAGI (reference sequence). Unmatched junction bases numbered 3, after V lost 6 bases and J lost 1 base. This CDR3 comprises 15 residues. The CDR3 region has the DNA TGTGCCAGCAGGGACAGGGGCCTAACTAATGAAAAACTGTTTTTT. It specifies CASRDRGLTNEKLFF.

V is TRBV5-4 and J is TRBJ2-5, with TRBD2 matching 9 bases. The junction had 15 bases not matched to a gene; V was cut back by 7 bases and J by 5 bases. Germline CDR1 and CDR2: SGHNT and YYREEE (reference sequence). The CDR3 extends over 16 amino acids. CDR3 in DNA: TGTGCCAGCGCCCTCCAGGTGCGGGGGGGCCTTGAGACCCAGTACTTC. Translation: CASALQVRGGLETQYF.